This T cell receptor beta chain emerged from a study of regulatory T cells in long-lasting Graves disease. Researchers made TCR beta libraries by using iRepertoire HTBI primers and running Arm-PCR on CDR3 regions. A single record per CDR3 protein comes from TCRdb applying MiXCR to the multiplex PCR reads. Here the sample spans around 500,000 distinct CDR3 sequences, about a fifth being singletons. The time point is: persistent/refractory GD, antithyroid drugs over 5 years with positive TRAb. After RNA was extracted from PBMCs, the TCR library was made from it. Graves' disease diagnoses used American Thyroid Association guidelines. As to this clonotype: The target antigen is unknown.

Germline V lookup: CDR1 MDHEN, CDR2 SYDVKM. There are 15 residues in the CDR3. Germline trimming cut 5 bases from V and 6 bases from J; bases unmatched to any gene: 5. Regarding the study as a whole: Persistent patients shared more public clonotypes (approximately 2,700) than newly diagnosed patients (966).

The V gene is TRBV28, the J gene TRBJ2-1; 12 bases agree with TRBD1. This specimen consisted of peripheral blood mononuclear cells (PBMCs), obtained when the disease was refractory, from a patient treated with antithyroid drugs. This TCR came from a female donor with Graves disease. CDR3 loop: CASSTGTGGFNEQFF. The CDR3 coding sequence is TGTGCCAGCAGTACCGGGACAGGGGGCTTCAATGAGCAGTTCTTC.